Listed below are T cell receptor beta chains from one sample, sequenced in a study of molecular identifiers for immune sequencing clone quantification. TCRdb reanalysed the PCR reads using MiXCR and keeps one entry per CDR3 protein. The table has under 800,000 distinct CDR3 sequences, roughly 25% seen once. Input material: naive CD8+ T cells from blood, with Jurkat cell RNA spiked in. The receptors were gathered from a human donor in good health. Some libraries in this study had Jurkat cell RNA spiked in. Both conserved end residues are part of each CDR3. Each record gives: J gene, V gene, clone size, D gene, CDR3 DNA, CDR3 protein. The D gene is left open where the match is weak. Only some rows state a clone size, as once, few, many or a class for expanded clones.

>TRBJ1-2|TRBV7-9|.|.
TGTGCGGCAAGGGGCGGCAGTTATGGCTACACCTTC
CAARGGSYGYTF
>TRBJ2-7|TRBV7-9|many|TRBD1
TGTGCCAGCAGCTTGCCGACAGGGATGCACGAGCAGTACTTC
CASSLPTGMHEQYF
>TRBJ1-1|TRBV2|many|.
TGTGCCAGCAGCACCAGGGGAGTTGAAGCTTTCTTT
CASSTRGVEAFF
>TRBJ2-7|TRBV5-4|many|TRBD2
TGTGCCAGCAGCTTCGGGGGAGGGTTGGACGAGCAGTACTTC
CASSFGGGLDEQYF
>TRBJ1-5|TRBV28|many|TRBD1
TGTGCCAGCAGTTCCGACCGGGACAGGGATCAGCCCCAGCATTTT
CASSSDRDRDQPQHF
>TRBJ2-3|TRBV30|many|TRBD2
TGTGCCTGGAGTGGGAGCGGCGGGGGGACAGATACGCAGTATTTT
CAWSGSGGGTDTQYF
>TRBJ1-1|TRBV29-1|many|TRBD1
TGCAGCGGCGGACAGGGCACTGAAGCTTTCTTT
CSGGQGTEAFF
>TRBJ1-1|TRBV12-3/TRBV12-4|many|.
TGTGCCAGCACCGGCCAGTACACTGAAGCTTTCTTT
CASTGQYTEAFF
>TRBJ1-1|TRBV27|.|TRBD1
TGTGCCAGCAGTTTATGGGACAGGAATGAAGCTTTCTTT
CASSLWDRNEAFF
>TRBJ1-3|TRBV7-9|many|TRBD1
TGTGCCAGCAGCTTTTGGGACAGGGGGTTTGGAAACACCATATATTTT
CASSFWDRGFGNTIYF
>TRBJ1-4|TRBV2|.|TRBD1
TGTGCCATAGCAAAGGGCTGGGACAGAATGGCTGAAAGACTGTTTTTT
CAIAKGWDRMAERLFF
>TRBJ2-7|TRBV3-2|few|.
TGTGCCGCGCCCGGGACGTCCACCTACGAGCAGTACTTC
CAAPGTSTYEQYF
>TRBJ2-7|TRBV7-8|few|.
TGTGCCAGCAGCTTAGATGGTGTCAGGATCCTTAGCTCCTACGAGCAGTACTTC
CASSLDGVRILSSYEQYF
>TRBJ2-7|TRBV29-1|many|.
TGCAGCGTTGGGAGGCAGAACTCCTACGAGCAGTACTTC
CSVGRQNSYEQYF
>TRBJ2-7|TRBV27|few|TRBD1
TGTGCCAGCGGGACAGCGGCCTCCTACGAGCAGTACTTC
CASGTAASYEQYF
>TRBJ2-1|TRBV14|.|.
TGTGCCAGCAGCCAAGATCCCTCGATTGAGCAGTTCTTC
CASSQDPSIEQFF
>TRBJ2-7|TRBV28|many|.
TGTGCCAGCAGTAGGACTATCAGATCCTACGAGCAGTACTTC
CASSRTIRSYEQYF
>TRBJ2-2|TRBV7-8|many|.
TGTGCCAGCAGCTACCGGGCTACGAACACCGGGGAGCTGTTTTTT
CASSYRATNTGELFF
>TRBJ2-7|TRBV27|.|.
TGTGCCAGCAGCACCATCCGGGGTTTCGGTACCGAGCAGTACTTC
CASSTIRGFGTEQYF
>TRBJ1-5|TRBV27|few|TRBD1
TGTGCCAGCAGTCGACAGGGAACCAATCAGCCCCAGCATTTT
CASSRQGTNQPQHF
>TRBJ2-5|TRBV5-1|.|TRBD2
TGCGCCAGCCGAGCGGGGTCCCAAGAGGCCCAGTACTTC
CASRAGSQEAQYF
>TRBJ2-3|TRBV4-3|many|TRBD2
TGCGCCAGCAGCCAGACTCGGACTAGCGGGGTCACAGATACGCAGTATTTT
CASSQTRTSGVTDTQYF
>TRBJ1-1|TRBV12-3/TRBV12-4|many|.
TGTGCCAGCAGCTTAGGACGGGTCACTGAAGCTTTCTTT
CASSLGRVTEAFF
>TRBJ2-2|TRBV12-3/TRBV12-4|.|.
TGTGCCAGCAGCTCCCTGGAGCTGTTTTTT
CASSSLELFF
>TRBJ1-1|TRBV3-1|.|.
TGTGCCAGCAGCCAAGATTTAGGCGCTGAAGCTTTCTTT
CASSQDLGAEAFF
>TRBJ2-7|TRBV6-1|few|TRBD2
TGTGCCACGGGACTAGCGGGAGCCTTCGAGCAGTACTTC
CATGLAGAFEQYF